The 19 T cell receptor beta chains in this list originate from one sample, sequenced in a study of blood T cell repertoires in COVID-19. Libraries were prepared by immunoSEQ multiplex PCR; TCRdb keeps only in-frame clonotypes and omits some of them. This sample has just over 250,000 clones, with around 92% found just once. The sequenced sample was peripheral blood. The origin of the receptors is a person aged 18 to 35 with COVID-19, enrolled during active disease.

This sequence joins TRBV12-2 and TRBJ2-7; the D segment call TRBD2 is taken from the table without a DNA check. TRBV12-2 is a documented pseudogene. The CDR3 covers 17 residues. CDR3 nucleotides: TGTGCAAGTCGCTCGTCCGGGAAGCGGGGGGTTCCCTACGAGCAGTACTTC. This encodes CASRSSGKRGVPYEQYF.

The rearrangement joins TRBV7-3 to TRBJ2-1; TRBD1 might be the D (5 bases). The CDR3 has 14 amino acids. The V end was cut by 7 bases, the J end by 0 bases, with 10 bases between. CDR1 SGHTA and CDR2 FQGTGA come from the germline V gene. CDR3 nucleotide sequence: TGTGCCAGCAAACCGGACAACTCCTACAATGAGCAGTTCTTC. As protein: CASKPDNSYNEQFF.

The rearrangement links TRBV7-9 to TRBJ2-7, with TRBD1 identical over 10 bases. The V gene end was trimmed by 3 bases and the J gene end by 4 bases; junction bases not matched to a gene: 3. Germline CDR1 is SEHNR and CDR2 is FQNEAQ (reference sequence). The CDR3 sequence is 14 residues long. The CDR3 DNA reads TGTGCCAGCAGCTTCGGACAGGGGGTTTACGAGCAGTACTTC. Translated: CASSFGQGVYEQYF.

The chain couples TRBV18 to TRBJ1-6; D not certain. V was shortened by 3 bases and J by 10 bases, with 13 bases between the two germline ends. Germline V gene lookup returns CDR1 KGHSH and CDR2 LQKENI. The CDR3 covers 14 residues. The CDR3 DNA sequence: TGTGCCAGCTCACCGGTCCTAGCCCCCTCACCCCTCCACTTT. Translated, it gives CASSPVLAPSPLHF.

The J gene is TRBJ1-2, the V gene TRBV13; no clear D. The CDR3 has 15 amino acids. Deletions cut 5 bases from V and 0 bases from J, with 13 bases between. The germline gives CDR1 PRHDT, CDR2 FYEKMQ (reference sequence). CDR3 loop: CASSPGRGTNYGYTF. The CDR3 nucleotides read TGTGCCAGCAGCCCCGGACGGGGAACTAACTATGGCTACACCTTC.

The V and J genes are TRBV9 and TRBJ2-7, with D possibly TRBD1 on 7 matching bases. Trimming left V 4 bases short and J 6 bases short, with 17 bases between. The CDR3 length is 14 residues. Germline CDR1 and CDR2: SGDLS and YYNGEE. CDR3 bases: TGTGCCAGCAGCCCCCGACAGGGAGGTTCCGAGCAGTACTTC. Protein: CASSPRQGGSEQYF.

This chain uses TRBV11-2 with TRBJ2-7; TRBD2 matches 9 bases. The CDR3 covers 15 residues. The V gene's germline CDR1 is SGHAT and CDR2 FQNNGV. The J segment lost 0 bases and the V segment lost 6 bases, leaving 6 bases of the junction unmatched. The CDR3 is CASSLTSGFSYEQYF. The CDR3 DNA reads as TGTGCCAGCAGTCTGACTAGCGGATTCTCCTACGAGCAGTACTTC. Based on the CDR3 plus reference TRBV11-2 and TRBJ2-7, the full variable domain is EAGVAQSPRYKIIEKRQSVAFWCNPISGHATLYWYQQILGQGPKLLIQFQNNGVVDDSQLPKDRFSAERLKGVDSTLKIQPAKLEDSAVYLCASSLTSGFSYEQYFGPGTRLTVT.

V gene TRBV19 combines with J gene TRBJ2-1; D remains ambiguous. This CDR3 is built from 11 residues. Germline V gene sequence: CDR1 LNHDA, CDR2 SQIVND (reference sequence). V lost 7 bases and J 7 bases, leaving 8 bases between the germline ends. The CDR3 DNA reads TGTGCCAGTACCTCAGGAAATGAGCAGTTCTTC. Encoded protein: CASTSGNEQFF.

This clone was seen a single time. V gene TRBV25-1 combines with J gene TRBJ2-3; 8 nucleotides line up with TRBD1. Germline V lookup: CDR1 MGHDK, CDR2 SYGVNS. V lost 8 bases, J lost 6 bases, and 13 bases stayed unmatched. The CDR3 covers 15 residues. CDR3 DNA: TGTGCCAGCGGCTGGGGTCGGACAGGGACGGATACGCAGTATTTT. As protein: CASGWGRTGTDTQYF.

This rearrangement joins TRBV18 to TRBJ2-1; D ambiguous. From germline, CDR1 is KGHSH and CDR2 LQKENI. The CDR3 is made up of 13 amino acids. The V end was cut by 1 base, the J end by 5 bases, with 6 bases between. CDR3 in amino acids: CASSPQRNNEQFF. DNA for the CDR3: TGTGCCAGCTCACCACAGAGAAACAATGAGCAGTTCTTC. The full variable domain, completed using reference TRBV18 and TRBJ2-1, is NAGVMQNPRHLVRRRGQEARLRCSPMKGHSHVYWYRQLPEEGLKFMVYLQKENIIDESGMPKERFSAEFPKEGPSILRIQQVVRGDSAAYFCASSPQRNNEQFFGPGTRLTVL.

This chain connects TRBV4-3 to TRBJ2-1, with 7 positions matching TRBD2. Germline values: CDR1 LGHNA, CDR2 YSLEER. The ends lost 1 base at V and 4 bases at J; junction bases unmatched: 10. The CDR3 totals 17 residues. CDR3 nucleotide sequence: TGCGCCAGCAGCCAAGCTTTTGGGGCTAGCGGTTACAATGAGCAGTTCTTC. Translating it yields CASSQAFGASGYNEQFF.

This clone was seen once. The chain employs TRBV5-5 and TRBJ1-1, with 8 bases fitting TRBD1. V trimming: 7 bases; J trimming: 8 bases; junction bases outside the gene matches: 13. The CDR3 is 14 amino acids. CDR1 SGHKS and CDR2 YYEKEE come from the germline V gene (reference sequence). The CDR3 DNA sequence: TGTGCCAGCGACTGGGACAGGTCACGGGCGGAAGCTTTCTTT. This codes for CASDWDRSRAEAFF.

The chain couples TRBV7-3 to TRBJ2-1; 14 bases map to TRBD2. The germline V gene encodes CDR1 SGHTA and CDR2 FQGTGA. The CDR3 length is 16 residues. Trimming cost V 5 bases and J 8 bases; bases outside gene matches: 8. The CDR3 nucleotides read TGTGCCAGCAGCCCACGACTAGCGGGAGGGCCTCATGAGCAGTTCTTC. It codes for CASSPRLAGGPHEQFF.

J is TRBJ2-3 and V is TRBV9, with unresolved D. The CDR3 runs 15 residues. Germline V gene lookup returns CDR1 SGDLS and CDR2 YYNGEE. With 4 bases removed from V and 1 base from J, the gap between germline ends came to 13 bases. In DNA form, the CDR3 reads TGTGCCAGCAGCTTCATCCAAGCTGGCACAGATACGCAGTATTTT. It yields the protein CASSFIQAGTDTQYF. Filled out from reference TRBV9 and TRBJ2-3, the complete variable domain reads DSGVTQTPKHLITATGQRVTLRCSPRSGDLSVYWYQQSLDQGLQFLIQYYNGEERAKGNILERFSAQQFPDLHSELNLSSLELGDSALYFCASSFIQAGTDTQYFGPGTRLTVL.

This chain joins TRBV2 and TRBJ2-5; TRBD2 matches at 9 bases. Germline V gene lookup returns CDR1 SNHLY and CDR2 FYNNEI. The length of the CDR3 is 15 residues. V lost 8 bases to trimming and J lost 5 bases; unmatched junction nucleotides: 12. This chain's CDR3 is CASSLAGWAGETQYF. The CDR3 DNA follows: TGTGCCAGCTCTCTAGCGGGGTGGGCCGGGGAGACCCAGTACTTC.

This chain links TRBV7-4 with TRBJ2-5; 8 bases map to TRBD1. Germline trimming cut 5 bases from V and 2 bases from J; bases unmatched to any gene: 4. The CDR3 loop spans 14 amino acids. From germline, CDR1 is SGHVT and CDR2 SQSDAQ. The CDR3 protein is CASSRRGPQETQYF. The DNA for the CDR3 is TGTGCCAGCAGCCGCAGGGGGCCTCAAGAGACCCAGTACTTC.

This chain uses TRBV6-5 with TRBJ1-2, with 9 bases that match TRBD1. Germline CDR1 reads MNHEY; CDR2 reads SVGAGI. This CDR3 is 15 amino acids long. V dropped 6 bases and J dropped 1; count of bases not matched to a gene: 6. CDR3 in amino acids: CASSQWTGDNYGYTF. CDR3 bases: TGTGCCAGCAGCCAGTGGACAGGGGATAACTATGGCTACACCTTC.

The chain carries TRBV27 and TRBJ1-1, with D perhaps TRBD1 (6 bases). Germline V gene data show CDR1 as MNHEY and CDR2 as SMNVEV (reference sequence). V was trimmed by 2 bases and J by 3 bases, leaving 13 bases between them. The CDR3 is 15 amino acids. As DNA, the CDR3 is TGTGCCAGCAGTTTAGGCTCGGGGGGCTACACTGAAGCTTTCTTT. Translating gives CASSLGSGGYTEAFF.

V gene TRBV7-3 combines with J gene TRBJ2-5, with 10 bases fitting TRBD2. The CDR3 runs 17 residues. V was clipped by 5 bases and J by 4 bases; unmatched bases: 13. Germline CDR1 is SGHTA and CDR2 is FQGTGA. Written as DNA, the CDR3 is TGTGCCAGCAGCCTCATGGGGCCTAGCGGGAGAACAGAGACCCAGTACTTC. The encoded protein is CASSLMGPSGRTETQYF.